This T cell receptor beta chain was profiled in a study of multiple sclerosis patients with progressive multifocal leukoencephalopathy (dated by TCRdb to the late 2010s). General notes on the study: Peripheral T and B cells were examined in MS patients who went on to develop PML (4 under natalizumab, 1 after alemtuzumab) as well as in treated patients who did not. The goal of the study was to detect any JC virus-specific or public T-cell expansions that arose at the time of PML onset. Two patients on natalizumab who later developed PML were tracked over time from before therapy, through 6 and 12 months, up to PML onset.

Overall results and qualifications from the work: When PML developed, no shared TRBV or TRBJ gene usage and no preferred TRBV-TRBJ pairings were found. Analysis was limited to peripheral blood, even though cerebrospinal fluid or brain lymphocytes might be more informative for natalizumab-associated PML. Less diverse TRB repertoires in most PML patients were suggested by lower normalized Shannon entropy, whereas values near 1 were observed in the natalizumab-treated controls. TRB clones above 0.5% frequency appeared only in PML patients, but expanded clones at PML onset were already present before and during natalizumab therapy. Because the cohort was small and descriptive, it remained unclear whether the findings reflect JC virus infection or general immunocompromise.

This clone has just a few counts. This clone's antigen is unknown. There are no base qualities to consult, and no much larger clone falls within one base. Its CDR3 holds 15 amino acids, cysteine through phenylalanine. CDR3 DNA is the only sequence kept; it has 45 bases, read in frame from the first base. According to the germline V gene, CDR1 reads MGHRA and CDR2 reads YSYEKL. The junction shows trimming of 5 bases on V and 8 bases on J, plus 18 bases between the germline ends. Interpreted using the paper, the time point label stands for: time of PML onset. The treatment or condition label here, explained by the study, means: on natalizumab therapy at sampling. Diagnosis of PML relied on clinical and MRI findings, with confirmation coming from detection of JC virus DNA in cerebrospinal fluid. PML in the natalizumab-treated patients developed after between about 15 and 60 months of natalizumab therapy. Interferon beta had previously been received by all listed patients, and all PML patients were female. Blood samples for T3 were taken at PML onset. Ficoll-Hypaque density gradient centrifugation was used to isolate peripheral blood mononuclear cells.

Amplification of TRB CDR3 regions from genomic DNA was performed at survey-level depth using the immunoSEQ two-step multiplex PCR. Each PCR was spiked with synthetic inline TR CDR3 controls spanning all V-J pairings to estimate template counts and remove amplification bias. Reads went through processing to reduce amplification and sequencing bias, and quantification was done against synthetic TR CDR3 analogs. From the authors' description of their analysis: Raw data were processed in ImmunoSEQ Analyzer, with out-of-frame sequences and CDR3s containing stop codons removed, and gene names were assigned according to IMGT nomenclature. Normalized Shannon entropy, defined as 1 minus Pielou's evenness, was used to summarize repertoire diversity. TRB sequences were treated as identical only when sharing V gene, J gene and CDR3. Public PML clonotypes were defined as CDR3s shared by two or more PML-onset samples but absent from earlier samples, from controls, and from public databases. Skylign with the observed count method was used to analyze CDR3 amino acid composition at each position. Imported from immuneACCESS, the table was reduced by TCRdb to in-frame sequences with V and J called. These copies leave out some clones; in studies compared against another copy, an unresolved V gene accounts for under half, and the cause of the remainder is not known. The V and J calls and clone size were taken over from that table, and D and trimming were inferred from the DNA. For this sample there are under 35,000 clones; about 91% appear just once. The ten largest clones represent about 5.7% of the sample.

The rearranged chain carries TRBV4-1 and TRBJ1-4, with no confidently assigned D gene. This clonotype originated in a woman between 35 and 50 years old with progressive multifocal leukoencephalopathy. Sample: PBMCs, taken from a patient treated with natalizumab. CDR3 loop: CASSSAGIVTEKLFF. Read as DNA, the sequence is TGCGCCAGCAGCTCTGCTGGCATTGTAACCGAAAAACTGTTTTTT.